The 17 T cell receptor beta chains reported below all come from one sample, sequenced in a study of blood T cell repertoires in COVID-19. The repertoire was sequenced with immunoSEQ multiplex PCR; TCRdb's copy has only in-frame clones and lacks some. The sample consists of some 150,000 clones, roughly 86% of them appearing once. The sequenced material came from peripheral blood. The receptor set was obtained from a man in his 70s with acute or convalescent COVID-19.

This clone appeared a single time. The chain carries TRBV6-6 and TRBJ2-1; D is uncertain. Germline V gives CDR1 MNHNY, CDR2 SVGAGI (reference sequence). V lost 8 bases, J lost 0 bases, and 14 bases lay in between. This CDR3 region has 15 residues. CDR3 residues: CASGTHWSSYNEQFF. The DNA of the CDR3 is TGTGCCAGCGGAACCCATTGGAGCTCCTACAATGAGCAGTTCTTC.

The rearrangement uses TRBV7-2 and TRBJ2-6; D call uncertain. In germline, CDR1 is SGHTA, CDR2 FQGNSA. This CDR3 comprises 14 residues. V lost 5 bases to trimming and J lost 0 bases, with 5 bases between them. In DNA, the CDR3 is TGTGCCAGCAGCCCAGGCTCTGGGGCCAACGTCCTGACTTTC. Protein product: CASSPGSGANVLTF.

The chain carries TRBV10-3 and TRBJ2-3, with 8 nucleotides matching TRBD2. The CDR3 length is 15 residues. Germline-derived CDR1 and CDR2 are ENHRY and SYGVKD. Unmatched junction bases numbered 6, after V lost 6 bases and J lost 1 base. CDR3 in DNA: TGTGCCATCAGCTTCGGGACTAGGGGCACAGATACGCAGTATTTT. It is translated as CAISFGTRGTDTQYF.

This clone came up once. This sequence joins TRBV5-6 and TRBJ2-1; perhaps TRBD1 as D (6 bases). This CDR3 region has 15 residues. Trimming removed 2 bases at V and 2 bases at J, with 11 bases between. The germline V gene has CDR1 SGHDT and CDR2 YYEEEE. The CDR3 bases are TGTGCCAGCAGCTTAGGTCAGGGGACCTACAATGAGCAGTTCTTC. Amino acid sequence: CASSLGQGTYNEQFF.

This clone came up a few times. CDR3 amino acids: CASSLGLLSTDTQYF. The CDR3 region has the DNA TGCGCCAGCAGCTTGGGGCTCCTGAGCACAGATACGCAGTATTTT. The chain links TRBV5-1 to TRBJ2-3; D is unresolved. Germline V gene data show CDR1 as SGHRS and CDR2 as YFSETQ. The CDR3 sequence is 15 residues long. V lost 0 bases to trimming and J lost 0 bases, with 8 bases between them.

The CDR3 loop reads CAWAAVSYNSPLHF. The CDR3 bases are TGTGCCTGGGCAGCGGTCTCATATAATTCACCCCTCCACTTT. The rearrangement joins TRBV30 to TRBJ1-6, with D uncertain. Germline CDR1 GTSNPN, CDR2 SVGIG (reference sequence). This CDR3 is 14 amino acids long. V gave up 5 bases and J gave up 4 bases, with 12 bases separating them. The whole variable domain, filled in from reference TRBV30 and TRBJ1-6, reads SQTIHQWPATLVQPVGSPLSLECTVEGTSNPNLYWYRQAAGRGLQLLFYSVGIGQISSEVPQNLSASRPQDRQFILSSKKLLLSDSGFYLCAWAAVSYNSPLHFGNGTRLTVT.

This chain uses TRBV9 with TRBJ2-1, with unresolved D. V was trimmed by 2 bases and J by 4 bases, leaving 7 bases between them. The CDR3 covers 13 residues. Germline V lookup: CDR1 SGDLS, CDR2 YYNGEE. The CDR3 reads CASSVTGYNEQFF. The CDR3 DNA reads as TGTGCCAGCAGCGTTACGGGTTACAATGAGCAGTTCTTC.

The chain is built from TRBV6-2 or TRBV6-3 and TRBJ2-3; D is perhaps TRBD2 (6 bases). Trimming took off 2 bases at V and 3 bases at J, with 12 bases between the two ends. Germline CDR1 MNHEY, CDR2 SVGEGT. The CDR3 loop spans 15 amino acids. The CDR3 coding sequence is TGTGCCAGCAGTTACATGGGGGGTCGAACAGATACGCAGTATTTT. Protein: CASSYMGGRTDTQYF.

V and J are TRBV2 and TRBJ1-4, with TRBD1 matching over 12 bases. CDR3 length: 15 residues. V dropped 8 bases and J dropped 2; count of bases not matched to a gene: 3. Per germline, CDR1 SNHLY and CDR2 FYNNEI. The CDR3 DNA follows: TGTGCCAGCGGGGGACAGGGGGCCACTAATGAAAAACTGTTTTTT. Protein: CASGGQGATNEKLFF.

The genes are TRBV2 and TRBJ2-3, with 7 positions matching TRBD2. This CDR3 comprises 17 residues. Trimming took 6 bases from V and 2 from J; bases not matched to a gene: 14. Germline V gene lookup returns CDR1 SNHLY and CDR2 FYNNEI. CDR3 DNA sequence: TGTGCCAGCAGCGCCTCCACTAGCGACCTTTCCACAGATACGCAGTATTTT. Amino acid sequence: CASSASTSDLSTDTQYF.

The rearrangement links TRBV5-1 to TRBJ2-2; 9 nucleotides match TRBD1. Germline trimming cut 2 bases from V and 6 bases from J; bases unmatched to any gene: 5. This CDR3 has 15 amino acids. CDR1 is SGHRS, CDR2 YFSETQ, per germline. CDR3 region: CASSLGDRGSGELFF. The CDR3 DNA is TGCGCCAGCAGCTTAGGAGACAGGGGGTCCGGGGAGCTGTTTTTT.

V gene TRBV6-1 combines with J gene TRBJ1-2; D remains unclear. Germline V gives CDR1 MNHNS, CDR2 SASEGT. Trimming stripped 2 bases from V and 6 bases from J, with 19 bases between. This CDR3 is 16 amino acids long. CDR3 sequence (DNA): TGTGCCAGCAGTGAATTTGGAGGAGTAAACTTAGATGGCTACACCTTC. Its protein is CASSEFGGVNLDGYTF.

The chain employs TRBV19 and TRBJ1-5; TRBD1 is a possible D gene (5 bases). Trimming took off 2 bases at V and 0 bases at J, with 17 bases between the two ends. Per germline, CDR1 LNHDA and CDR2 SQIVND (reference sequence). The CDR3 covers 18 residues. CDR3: CASSILRQGPNSNQPQHF. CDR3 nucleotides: TGTGCCAGTAGTATACTCCGCCAGGGTCCTAATAGCAATCAGCCCCAGCATTTT.

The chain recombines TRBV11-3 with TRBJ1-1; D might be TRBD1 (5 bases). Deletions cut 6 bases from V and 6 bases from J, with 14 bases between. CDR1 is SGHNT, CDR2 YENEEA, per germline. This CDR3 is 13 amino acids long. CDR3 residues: CASSRGTGAEAFF. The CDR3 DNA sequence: TGTGCCAGCAGTAGGGGTACCGGCGCTGAAGCTTTCTTT.

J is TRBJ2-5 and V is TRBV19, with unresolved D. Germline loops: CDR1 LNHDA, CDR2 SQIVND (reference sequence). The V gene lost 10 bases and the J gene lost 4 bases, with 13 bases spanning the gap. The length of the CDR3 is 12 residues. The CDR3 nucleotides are TGTGCCACCCACGATACCGGAGAGACCCAGTACTTC. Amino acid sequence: CATHDTGETQYF.

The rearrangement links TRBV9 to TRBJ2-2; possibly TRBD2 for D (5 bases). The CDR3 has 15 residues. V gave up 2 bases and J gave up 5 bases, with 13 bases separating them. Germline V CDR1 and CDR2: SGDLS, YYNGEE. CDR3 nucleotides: TGTGCCAGCAGCGTGGAGGTCCCCGGGACCGGGGAGCTGTTTTTT. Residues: CASSVEVPGTGELFF.

The DNA of the CDR3 is TGTGCCAGCAGCTCCGGGGAGGGGGGGAACACTGAAGCTTTCTTT. It specifies CASSSGEGGNTEAFF. The chain recombines TRBV5-4 with TRBJ1-1; maybe TRBD1 (6 bases). V shed 3 bases and J shed 1 base, with 13 bases lying between them. Germline CDR1 is SGHNT and CDR2 is YYREEE (reference sequence). CDR3 length: 15 residues.